This TCR beta chain was sequenced during a study of T cell repertoires in cytomegalovirus infection. In the study overall: Public TCR beta signatures marked donors with CMV infection and the matching HLA.

The table lists this clonotype with many counts. Antigen unknown. TCRdb processed the reads anew with MiXCR; each CDR3 protein has one entry. The repertoire holds 110,000 to 150,000 distinct CDR3 sequences, with under 8.5% as singletons. The germline V gene has CDR1 SGHTA and CDR2 FQGNSA. The CDR3 loop spans 13 amino acids. Trimming cost V 1 base and J 4 bases, with 6 bases left between them. Study findings and constraints: Cumulative public TCR beta family frequency identified CMV carriers with the relevant HLA. In two of eight donors, the top clonotype was HLA-C-restricted CMV-specific.

V usage is TRBV7-2 and J usage is TRBJ2-3, with D uncertain. The TCR was taken from a human donor in good health (CMV status not recorded). Some clones in this sample may be carry-over from other donors' samples. Sequencing was done on a sample of PBMCs. CDR3 DNA sequence: TGTGCCAGCAGCTTAGGCCGGGCAGATACGCAGTATTTT. Translated: CASSLGRADTQYF.